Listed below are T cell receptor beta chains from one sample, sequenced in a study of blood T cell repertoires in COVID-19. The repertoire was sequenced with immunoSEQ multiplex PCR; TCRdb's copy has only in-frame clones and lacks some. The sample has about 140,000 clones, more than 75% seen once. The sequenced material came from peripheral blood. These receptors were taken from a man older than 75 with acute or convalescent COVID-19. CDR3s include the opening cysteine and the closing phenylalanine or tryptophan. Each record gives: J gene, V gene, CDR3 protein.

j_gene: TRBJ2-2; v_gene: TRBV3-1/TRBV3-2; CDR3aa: CASSLRHRAGELFF
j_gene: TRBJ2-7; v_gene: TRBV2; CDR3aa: CASMNSGGGYEQYF
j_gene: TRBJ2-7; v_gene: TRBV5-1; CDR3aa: CASSLGGRDSYEQYF
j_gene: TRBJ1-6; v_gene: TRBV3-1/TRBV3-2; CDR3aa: CASSQRKGTLDSPLHF
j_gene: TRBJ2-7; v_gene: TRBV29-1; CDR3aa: CSDNRSGTHEQYF
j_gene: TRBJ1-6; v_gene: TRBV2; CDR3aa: CASSEEAQANSPLHF
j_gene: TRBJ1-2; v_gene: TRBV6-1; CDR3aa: CASSEGTGRYGYTF
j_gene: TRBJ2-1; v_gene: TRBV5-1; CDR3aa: CASSLNPLSYNEQFF
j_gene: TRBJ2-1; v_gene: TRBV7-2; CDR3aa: CASSFLAGATGNEQFF
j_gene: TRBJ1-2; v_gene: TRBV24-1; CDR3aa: CATQGRDYGYTF
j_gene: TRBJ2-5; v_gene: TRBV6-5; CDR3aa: CASSTRTPGTQYF
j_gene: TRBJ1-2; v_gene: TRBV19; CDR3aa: CASTSTGANYGYTF
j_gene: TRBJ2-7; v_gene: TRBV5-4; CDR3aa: CASSTPGQDYEQYF
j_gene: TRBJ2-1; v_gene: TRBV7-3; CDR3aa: CASSWGPGTGVTSYNEQFF
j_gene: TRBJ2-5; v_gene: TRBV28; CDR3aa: CASSSPSVETQYF
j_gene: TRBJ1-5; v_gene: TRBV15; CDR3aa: CATSGGQYNQPQHF
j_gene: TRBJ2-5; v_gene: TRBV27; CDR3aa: CASSLWGRAVKTQYF
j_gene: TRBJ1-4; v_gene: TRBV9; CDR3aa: CASSVGGNEKLFF
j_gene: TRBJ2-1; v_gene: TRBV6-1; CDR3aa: CASSDIVTGKNNEQFF
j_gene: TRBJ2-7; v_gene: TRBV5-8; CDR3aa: CASSPRTGVSYEQYF
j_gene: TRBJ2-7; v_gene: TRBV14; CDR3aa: CASSQGTVKQYF
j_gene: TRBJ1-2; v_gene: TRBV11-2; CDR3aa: CASSQTGGANYGYTF
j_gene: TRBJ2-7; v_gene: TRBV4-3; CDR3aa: CASSQDRGVGEQYF
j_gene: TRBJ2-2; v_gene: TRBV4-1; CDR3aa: CASSRSGTGGFGLFF
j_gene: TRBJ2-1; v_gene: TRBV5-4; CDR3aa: CASRLTGREEQFF
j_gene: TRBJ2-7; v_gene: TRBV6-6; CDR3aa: CASSRAGTGGGEQYF
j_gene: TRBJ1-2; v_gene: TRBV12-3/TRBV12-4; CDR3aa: CASSLTGSRGYTF
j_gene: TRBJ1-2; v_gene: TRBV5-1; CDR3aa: CASSPEPRAYGYTF
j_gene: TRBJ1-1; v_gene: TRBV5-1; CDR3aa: CASSFGTGKTEAFF
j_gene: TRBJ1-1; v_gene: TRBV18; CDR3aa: CASSPQFGGTEAFF
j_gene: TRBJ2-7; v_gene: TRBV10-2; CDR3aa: CASSELLGTSGYEQYF